The 11 T cell receptor beta chains reported below all come from one sample, sequenced in a study of neurological immune-mediated disorders. TCRdb reanalysed the 5' RACE reads using MiXCR and keeps one entry per CDR3 protein. The table has about 31,000 distinct CDR3 sequences, approximately 4.1% seen once. The sequenced material came from CD4+ T cells from blood. Receptors were obtained from a woman aged 40 to 50 in good health.

This clonotype was seen many times. The chain joins TRBV7-6 to TRBJ2-2; no definite D call. This CDR3 is 15 amino acids long. Germline V CDR1 and CDR2: SGHVS, FNYEAQ. V shed 3 bases and J shed 7 bases, with 15 bases lying between them. The CDR3 loop is CASSFLQIDGGELFF. DNA for the CDR3: TGTGCCAGCAGCTTCCTGCAAATAGACGGCGGGGAGCTGTTTTTT.

This chain connects TRBV18 to TRBJ1-1, with D unresolved. Trimming took 6 bases from V and 4 from J, leaving 12 bases between them. CDR3 size: 13 residues. Germline V CDR1 and CDR2: KGHSH, LQKENI. DNA of the CDR3: TGTGCCAGCTCGGGCACATCGGGCACTGAAGCTTTCTTT. Protein sequence: CASSGTSGTEAFF.

In its sample, this clonotype was seen many times. The chain combines TRBV3-1 with TRBJ2-7, with D hard to call. The CDR3 totals 12 residues. The V gene's germline CDR1 is LGHDT and CDR2 YNNKEL (reference sequence). Trimming shortened V by 1 base and J by 6 bases, and 7 bases separated the two germline ends. In DNA, the CDR3 is TGTGCCAGCAGCCAAGTTACTACCGAGCAGTACTTC. It yields the protein CASSQVTTEQYF.

There are many counts of this clonotype. The chain carries TRBV5-6 and TRBJ2-5; unclear D gene. CDR3 length equals 12 residues. Trimming left V 0 bases short and J 4 bases short, with 4 bases between. Germline V gene sequence: CDR1 SGHDT, CDR2 YYEEEE. CDR3 nucleotides: TGTGCCAGCAGCTTGGATAGAGAGACCCAGTACTTC. This codes for CASSLDRETQYF.

This clonotype was counted at least ten times. CDR3 DNA: TGTGCCAGCAGTTTCCACTTATTACAGGGGGCGTTATCCAAAAACATTCAGTACTTC. Its translation is CASSFHLLQGALSKNIQYF. The chain is built from TRBV28 and TRBJ2-4, with 9 nucleotides matching TRBD1. V was pared by 3 bases and J by 2 bases, with 14 bases of the junction left unmatched. Germline CDR1 reads MDHEN; CDR2 reads SYDVKM. The length of the CDR3 is 19 residues.

The table lists this clonotype with many counts. The rearrangement links TRBV7-2 to TRBJ2-1, with 9 bases that match TRBD2. V shed 5 bases, J shed 12 bases, and the junction held 14 bases outside the gene matches. The CDR3 loop spans 15 amino acids. Germline CDR1 and CDR2: SGHTA and FQGNSA. The CDR3 coding sequence is TGTGCCAGCAGCGAGGGGGGGACTAGCTTGAGGTGGCAGTTCTTC. Amino acids: CASSEGGTSLRWQFF.

The table lists this clonotype with many counts. This chain connects TRBV5-1 to TRBJ1-6; 9 bases line up with TRBD1. Germline V gene lookup returns CDR1 SGHRS and CDR2 YFSETQ. Trimming cost V 3 bases and J 2 bases; bases outside gene matches: 3. The CDR3 contains 16 residues. CDR3 residues: CASSWTGDPYNSPLHF. Written as DNA, the CDR3 is TGCGCCAGCAGCTGGACAGGGGACCCCTATAATTCACCCCTCCACTTT. Full variable domain (remainder filled in from reference TRBV5-1 and TRBJ1-6): KAGVTQTPRYLIKTRGQQVTLSCSPISGHRSVSWYQQTPGQGLQFLFEYFSETQRNKGNFPGRFSGRQFSNSRSEMNVSTLELGDSALYLCASSWTGDPYNSPLHFGNGTRLTVT.

This chain connects TRBV28 to TRBJ2-3; a possible D gene is TRBD1 (6 bases). The germline V gene has CDR1 MDHEN and CDR2 SYDVKM. Between the trimmed V and J ends, which lost 4 bases and 0 bases, there was a span of 17 bases. The CDR3 length is 17 residues. CDR3 nucleotide sequence: TGTGCCAGCAGTTCCCCCCCGGGAACAGGGAGCACAGATACGCAGTATTTT. Translated: CASSSPPGTGSTDTQYF.

This clonotype was detected many times. The chain uses TRBV4-1 and TRBJ1-2; 12 bases align to TRBD1. V shed 3 bases and J 3 bases; nucleotides not matched to a gene: 2. Germline V lookup: CDR1 MGHRA, CDR2 YSYEKL. The CDR3 contains 15 residues. The CDR3 sequence is CASSQGTGGDYGYTF. CDR3 DNA sequence: TGCGCCAGCAGCCAGGGGACAGGGGGCGACTATGGCTACACCTTC.

The sample holds a few counts of this clonotype. The chain couples TRBV6-1 to TRBJ2-6, with TRBD1 matching over 9 bases. The junction had 12 bases not matched to a gene; V was cut back by 6 bases and J by 3 bases. Germline V gene data show CDR1 as MNHNS and CDR2 as SASEGT. This CDR3 region has 18 residues. CDR3 region: CASRVAGTGFGGANVLTF. The CDR3 DNA follows: TGTGCCAGCAGGGTTGCCGGGACAGGGTTCGGTGGGGCCAACGTCCTGACTTTC.

This clonotype was seen many times. The gene calls are TRBV4-2 and TRBJ1-1; 10 bases map to TRBD1. CDR3 length: 14 residues. Unmatched junction bases numbered 4, after V lost 4 bases and J lost 5 bases. The germline V gene has CDR1 LGHNA and CDR2 YNFKEQ. The chain's CDR3 is CASSPEDRGTEAFF. The CDR3 nucleotides are TGTGCCAGCAGCCCCGAGGACAGGGGGACTGAAGCTTTCTTT.